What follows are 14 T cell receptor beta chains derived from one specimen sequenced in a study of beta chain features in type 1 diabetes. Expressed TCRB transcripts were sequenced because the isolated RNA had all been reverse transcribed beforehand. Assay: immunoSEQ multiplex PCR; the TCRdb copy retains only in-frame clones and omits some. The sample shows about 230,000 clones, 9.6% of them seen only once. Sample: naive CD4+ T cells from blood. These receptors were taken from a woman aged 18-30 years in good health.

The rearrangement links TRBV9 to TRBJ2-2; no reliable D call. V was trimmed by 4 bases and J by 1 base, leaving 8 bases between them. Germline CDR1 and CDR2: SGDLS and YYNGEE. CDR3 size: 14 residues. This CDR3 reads CASSSSVNTGELFF. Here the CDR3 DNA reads TGTGCCAGCAGCTCCTCAGTGAACACCGGGGAGCTGTTTTTT.

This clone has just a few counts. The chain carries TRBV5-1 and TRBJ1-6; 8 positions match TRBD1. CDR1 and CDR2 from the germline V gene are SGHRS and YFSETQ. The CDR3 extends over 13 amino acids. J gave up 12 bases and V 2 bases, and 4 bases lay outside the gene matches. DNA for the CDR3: TGCGCCAGCAGCTTCGAACAGGGGGTACCCCTCCACTTT. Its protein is CASSFEQGVPLHF.

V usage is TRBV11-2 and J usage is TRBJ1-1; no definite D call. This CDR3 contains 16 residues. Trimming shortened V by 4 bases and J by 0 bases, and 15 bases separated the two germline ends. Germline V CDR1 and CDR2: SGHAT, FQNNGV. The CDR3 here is CASSSLGGEVNTEAFF. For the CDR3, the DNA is TGTGCCAGCAGCTCTCTCGGCGGGGAGGTGAACACTGAAGCTTTCTTT.

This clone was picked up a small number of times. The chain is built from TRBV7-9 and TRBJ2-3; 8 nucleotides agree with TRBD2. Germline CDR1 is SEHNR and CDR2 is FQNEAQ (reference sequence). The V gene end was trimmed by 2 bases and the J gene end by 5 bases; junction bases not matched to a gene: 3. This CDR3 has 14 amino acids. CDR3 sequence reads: CASSLSGGLDTQYF. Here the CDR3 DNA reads TGTGCCAGCAGCTTATCGGGGGGGCTAGATACGCAGTATTTT. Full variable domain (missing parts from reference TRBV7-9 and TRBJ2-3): DTGVSQNPRHKITKRGQNVTFRCDPISEHNRLYWYRQTLGQGPEFLTYFQNEAQLEKSRLLSDRFSAERPKGSFSTLEIQRTEQGDSAMYLCASSLSGGLDTQYFGPGTRLTVL.

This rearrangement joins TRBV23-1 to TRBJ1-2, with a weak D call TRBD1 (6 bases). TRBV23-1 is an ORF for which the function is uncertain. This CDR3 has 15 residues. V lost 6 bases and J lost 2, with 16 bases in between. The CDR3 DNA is TGCGCCAGCAGCCACAGGGCTTCCTTGAACTATGGCTACACCTTC. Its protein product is CASSHRASLNYGYTF.

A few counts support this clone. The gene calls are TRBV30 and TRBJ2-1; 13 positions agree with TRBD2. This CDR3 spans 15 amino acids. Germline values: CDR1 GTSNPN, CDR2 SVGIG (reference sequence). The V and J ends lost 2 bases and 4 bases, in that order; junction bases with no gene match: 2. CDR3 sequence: CAWSRLAGGYNEQFF. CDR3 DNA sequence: TGTGCCTGGAGTCGACTAGCGGGGGGTTACAATGAGCAGTTCTTC.

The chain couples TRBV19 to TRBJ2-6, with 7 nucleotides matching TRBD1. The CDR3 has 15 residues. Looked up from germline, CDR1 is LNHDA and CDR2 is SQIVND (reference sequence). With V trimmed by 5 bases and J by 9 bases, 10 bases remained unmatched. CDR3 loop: CASSGTAAVNNVLTF. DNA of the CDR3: TGTGCCAGTAGTGGGACAGCCGCAGTTAACAACGTCCTGACTTTC.

The CDR3 reads CASSLYQGQGNTEAFF. The CDR3 DNA reads as TGTGCCAGCAGCTTGTATCAGGGTCAAGGGAACACTGAAGCTTTCTTT. The chain combines TRBV7-9 with TRBJ1-1; TRBD1 is a possible D gene (5 bases). The V gene lost 3 bases and the J gene lost 1 base, with 15 bases spanning the gap. Per germline, CDR1 SEHNR and CDR2 FQNEAQ (reference sequence). The CDR3 spans 16 residues.

Written as DNA, the CDR3 is TGTGCCAGAAATTTAGTTAGCGGGTCGCAGTATTTT. Encoded protein: CARNLVSGSQYF. The chain has TRBV19 and TRBJ2-3, with TRBD2 matching 7 bases. Germline V gives CDR1 LNHDA, CDR2 SQIVND (reference sequence). This CDR3 is 12 amino acids long. J was trimmed by 10 bases and V by 9 bases; bases with no gene match: 10.

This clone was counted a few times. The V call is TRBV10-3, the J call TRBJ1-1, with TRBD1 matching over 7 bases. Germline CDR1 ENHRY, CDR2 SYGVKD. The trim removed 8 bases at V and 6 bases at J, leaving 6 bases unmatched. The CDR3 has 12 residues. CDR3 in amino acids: CAIGTGVAEAFF. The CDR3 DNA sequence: TGTGCCATCGGTACAGGGGTTGCTGAAGCTTTCTTT.

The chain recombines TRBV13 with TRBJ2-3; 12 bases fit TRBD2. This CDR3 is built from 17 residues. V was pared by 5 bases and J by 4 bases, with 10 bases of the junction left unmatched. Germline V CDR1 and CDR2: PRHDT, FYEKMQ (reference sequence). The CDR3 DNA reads TGTGCCAGCAGCCCGAAAATACTAGCGGGGGGCTCAGATACGCAGTATTTT. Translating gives CASSPKILAGGSDTQYF.

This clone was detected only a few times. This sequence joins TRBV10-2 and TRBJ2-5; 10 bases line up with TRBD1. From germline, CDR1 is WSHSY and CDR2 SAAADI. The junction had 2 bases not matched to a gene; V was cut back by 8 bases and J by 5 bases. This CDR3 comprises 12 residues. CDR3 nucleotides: TGCGCCAGCGCGGGACAGGGGGAGACCCAGTACTTC. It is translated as CASAGQGETQYF.

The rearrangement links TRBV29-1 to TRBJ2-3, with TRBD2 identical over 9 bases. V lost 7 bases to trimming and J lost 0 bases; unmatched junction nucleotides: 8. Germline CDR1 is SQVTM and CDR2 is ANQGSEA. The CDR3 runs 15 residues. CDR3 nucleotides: TGCAGCGGGGTTAGAAGCGGGAGGAGCACAGATACGCAGTATTTT. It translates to CSGVRSGRSTDTQYF.

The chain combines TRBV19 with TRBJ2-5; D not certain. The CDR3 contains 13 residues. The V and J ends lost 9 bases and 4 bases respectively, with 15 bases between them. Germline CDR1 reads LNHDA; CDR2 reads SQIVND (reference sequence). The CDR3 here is CASVRSRGETQYF. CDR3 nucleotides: TGTGCCAGCGTCCGGTCCAGAGGAGAGACCCAGTACTTC.